These T cell receptor beta chains were read from a single sample in a study of Graves' ophthalmopathy and Graves' hyperthyroidism. MiXCR was run by TCRdb on the multiplex PCR reads, yielding one entry per CDR3 protein. The table has about 480,000 distinct CDR3 sequences, around 15% seen once. Input material: blood. The receptors derive from a woman aged 25 to 39 with Graves' ophthalmopathy. The CDR3 runs from the conserved cysteine through the conserved F or W. The order of the fields is J gene, CDR3 length, V gene, CDR3 protein.

TRBJ1-1 13 TRBV7-9 CASKGKVNTEAFF
TRBJ2-7 12 TRBV27 CASKGASYEQYF
TRBJ2-7 11 TRBV2 CASTYDREENF
TRBJ2-5 13 TRBV30 CAWDRGLQETQYF
TRBJ2-5 12 TRBV5-5 CASSQTWETQYF
TRBJ1-1 13 TRBV7-2 CASSDQRQGRAFF
TRBJ1-6 15 TRBV7-3 CASSLNSLGNSPLHF
TRBJ1-1 15 TRBV12-3/TRBV12-4 CASSLSQILNTEAFF
TRBJ2-7 16 TRBV11-1 CASSLALRGGLYEQYF
TRBJ2-7 15 TRBV12-3/TRBV12-4 CASSYRLAGGYEQYF
TRBJ2-5 15 TRBV10-3 CAISDLSRGEETQYF
TRBJ2-1 14 TRBV24-1 CATSDQTGGDEQFF
TRBJ1-1 13 TRBV2 CASMTDMNTEAFF
TRBJ1-5 13 TRBV2 CASSGEREEPQHF
TRBJ2-5 16 TRBV6-1 CVSSRTSGGARETQDF
TRBJ2-7 15 TRBV5-1 CASSLQGVGPYEQYF
TRBJ2-7 15 TRBV28 CASSPPGLAEDEQYF
TRBJ2-7 16 TRBV6-2/TRBV6-3 CASSHPVGQKKNEQYF
TRBJ2-7 15 TRBV2 CASSARPGTAYEQYF
TRBJ1-2 14 TRBV27 CAISSGDSPYGYTF
TRBJ1-2 14 TRBV4-2 CASSQGQGAFGYTF
TRBJ2-7 14 TRBV25-1 CASRAIGGGYEQYF
TRBJ2-2 15 TRBV30 CAWNGAGVYTGELFF
TRBJ1-2 15 TRBV9 CASSVWGDPIYGYTF
TRBJ2-3 11 TRBV27 CASRDTDTQYF
TRBJ2-6 16 TRBV15 CATSRDGRAGANVLTF
TRBJ1-1 15 TRBV5-1 CASSLTGQGFAEAFF
TRBJ2-2 12 TRBV12-3/TRBV12-4 CASNVVPGELFF
TRBJ1-5 15 TRBV28 CASSRLGQGSQPQHF
TRBJ2-4 13 TRBV3-1 CASSQAAGNIQYF
TRBJ2-4 16 TRBV20-1 CSAKRSGGAAKNIQYF
TRBJ2-7 16 TRBV28 CASSLVQGAGTYEQYF
TRBJ2-2 15 TRBV28 CASSLSGAGTGELFF
TRBJ1-5 15 TRBV6-5 CASSYSGQGDQPQHF
TRBJ2-7 14 TRBV6-5 CASSYSITGYEQYF
TRBJ1-2 15 TRBV6-1 CASSESFTGSYGYTF
TRBJ2-5 14 TRBV6-1 CASSGSGFQETQYF
TRBJ2-2 14 TRBV3-1 CASSQVQGAGELFF
TRBJ2-7 14 TRBV7-8 CASSTLAGDYEQYF
TRBJ2-5 15 TRBV2 CASSPGALRTETQYF
TRBJ2-7 15 TRBV15 CATSREGGLVNQQYF
TRBJ2-5 14 TRBV2 CASSHGTSGETQYF
TRBJ1-1 13 TRBV2 CAKRQGVNTEAFF
TRBJ2-7 15 TRBV4-1 CASSPRAGGPDEQYF
TRBJ2-7 12 TRBV20-1 CSASQIAGEQYF